The 21 T cell receptor beta chains below come from one sample, sequenced in a study of CD8 T cells in ankylosing spondylitis. Whole-study results and caveats: Seemingly characteristic of ankylosing spondylitis blood was a TCR beta motif consisting of under ten highly homologous variants.

Each CDR3 protein gets one entry after TCRdb re-called the 5' RACE reads with MiXCR. Of some 800,000 distinct CDR3 sequences in the sample, 12% were seen once. Antigens for these TCRs are unknown. The sequenced material came from blood, either unsorted or a sorted T cell fraction (not recorded which). The receptors stem from a male donor with ankylosing spondylitis.

The table lists this clonotype with a few counts. This chain connects TRBV20-1 to TRBJ2-3; 14 nucleotides line up with TRBD2. Germline CDR1 DFQATT, CDR2 SNEGSKA (reference sequence). Germline trimming cut 5 bases from V and 1 base from J; bases unmatched to any gene: 14. The CDR3 has 19 amino acids. CDR3 loop: CSAGGLAGARGWGTDTQYF. CDR3 DNA sequence: TGCAGTGCTGGGGGACTAGCGGGAGCCCGCGGCTGGGGCACAGATACGCAGTATTTT.

The chain uses TRBV6-1 and TRBJ2-1; a weak D match, TRBD1 (5 bases). CDR1 is MNHNS, CDR2 SASEGT, per germline. V was trimmed by 6 bases and J by 5 bases, leaving 17 bases between them. The CDR3 spans 15 residues. Here the CDR3 reads CASREQGADNNEQFF. As DNA, the CDR3 is TGTGCCAGCAGGGAACAAGGGGCGGATAACAATGAGCAGTTCTTC.

This clonotype has a handful of counts. The rearrangement joins TRBV4-3 to TRBJ1-1; tentative D call: TRBD1 (6 bases). In germline, CDR1 is LGHNA, CDR2 YSLEER. The CDR3 spans 15 residues. V was clipped by 3 bases and J by 0 bases, with 11 bases between them. CDR3 nucleotide sequence: TGCGCCAGCAGCCATGGAACAGGGTTGAACACTGAAGCTTTCTTT. It is translated as CASSHGTGLNTEAFF.

This chain uses TRBV29-1 with TRBJ2-1; 12 bases are shared with TRBD1. In germline, CDR1 is SQVTM, CDR2 ANQGSEA. The CDR3 has 14 residues. Trimming removed 5 bases from V and 9 bases from J; junction bases left unmatched: 8. The CDR3 DNA reads as TGCAGCGTTCCGGGACAGGGGGCGTTTGGTGAGCAGTTCTTC. Its protein product is CSVPGQGAFGEQFF.

In its sample, this clonotype was seen many times. The rearrangement joins TRBV5-1 to TRBJ1-2, with TRBD1 matching 7 bases. V was clipped by 0 bases and J by 4 bases; unmatched bases: 6. The CDR3 runs 15 residues. Germline CDR1 and CDR2: SGHRS and YFSETQ. The CDR3 DNA is TGCGCCAGCAGCTTGGCGGGCCAGGGGGTCTATGGCTACACCTTC. Its protein product is CASSLAGQGVYGYTF.

This clonotype was detected only a few times. This chain joins TRBV25-1 and TRBJ1-2; D is possibly TRBD1 (5 bases). V was trimmed by 6 bases and J by 4 bases, leaving 9 bases between them. In germline, CDR1 is MGHDK, CDR2 SYGVNS. CDR3 length equals 12 residues. This CDR3 is CASRGRSYGYTF. CDR3 coding DNA: TGTGCCAGCAGGGGACGGAGCTATGGCTACACCTTC.

This clonotype was seen a few times. This chain links TRBV6-1 with TRBJ1-1; no firm D call. V lost 5 bases and J lost 7, with 17 bases in between. Looked up from germline, CDR1 is MNHNS and CDR2 is SASEGT. This CDR3 region has 14 residues. CDR3 loop: CASSRRHREYEAFF. The CDR3 DNA reads as TGTGCCAGCAGTCGACGACATCGTGAGTATGAAGCTTTCTTT.

This clonotype was picked up a small number of times. The chain joins TRBV5-1 to TRBJ2-2, with 15 nucleotides matching TRBD2. Per germline, CDR1 SGHRS and CDR2 YFSETQ. The ends lost 9 bases at V and 1 base at J; junction bases unmatched: 10. The CDR3 is made up of 18 amino acids. Here the CDR3 reads CAISPGTSGGLNTGELFF. DNA for the CDR3: TGCGCCATCTCCCCGGGGACTAGCGGGGGGCTGAACACCGGGGAGCTGTTTTTT.

This sequence joins TRBV4-3 and TRBJ2-1; D is possibly TRBD2 (7 bases). Germline loops: CDR1 LGHNA, CDR2 YSLEER. Trimming shortened V by 3 bases and J by 4 bases, and 16 bases separated the two germline ends. The CDR3 has 16 residues. The CDR3 DNA reads as TGCGCCAGCAGCCAGATGGGCGGGGGCCCGTACAATGAGCAGTTCTTC. Its translation is CASSQMGGGPYNEQFF.

This clonotype came up a few times. The rearrangement joins TRBV7-3 to TRBJ2-3, with D perhaps matching TRBD1 or TRBD2 (6 bases each). The CDR3 extends over 15 amino acids. Germline lookup yields CDR1 SGHTA and CDR2 FQGTGA. Trimming shortened V by 5 bases and J by 1 base, and 13 bases separated the two germline ends. CDR3 sequence reads: CASSRGRGGTDTQYF. CDR3 in DNA: TGTGCCAGCAGCCGGGGGCGCGGCGGCACAGATACGCAGTATTTT.

This clonotype was recorded many times. The rearrangement joins TRBV4-1 to TRBJ2-7, with 11 bases that match TRBD2. Germline V lookup: CDR1 MGHRA, CDR2 YSYEKL. The CDR3 loop spans 17 amino acids. J gave up 1 base and V 1 base, and 6 bases lay outside the gene matches. In DNA, the CDR3 is TGCGCCAGCAGCCAAGCCGTTCTAGCGGGAGGTTCCTACGAGCAGTACTTC. Protein product: CASSQAVLAGGSYEQYF.

This clonotype has at least ten counts. This chain uses TRBV5-6 with TRBJ1-1, with no clear D. With 3 bases removed from V and 1 base from J, the gap between germline ends came to 16 bases. Germline loops: CDR1 SGHDT, CDR2 YYEEEE. The CDR3 is 16 amino acids. This CDR3 reads CASSSTLVEWNTEAFF. Written as DNA, the CDR3 is TGTGCCAGCAGCTCCACACTCGTGGAATGGAACACTGAAGCTTTCTTT.

The sample holds many counts of this clonotype. The genes are TRBV12-3 or TRBV12-4 and TRBJ2-5; D may be TRBD2 (5 bases). The CDR3 is 15 residues long. The ends were cut back, 4 bases at V and 1 base at J, with 13 bases in the middle. CDR3 protein: CASSSNRDPQETQYF. CDR3 coding DNA: TGTGCCAGCAGTTCGAACCGGGATCCCCAAGAGACCCAGTACTTC.

V usage is TRBV6-5 and J usage is TRBJ1-6; 8 positions match TRBD1. The CDR3 loop spans 14 amino acids. Germline V gene sequence: CDR1 MNHEY, CDR2 SVGAGI. V lost 3 bases, J lost 10 bases, and 5 bases stayed unmatched. CDR3 in DNA: TGTGCCAGCAGTTATTCAGGGGGCGGATCACCCCTCCACTTT. Translating gives CASSYSGGGSPLHF.

This clonotype was seen repeatedly, ten times or more. V and J are TRBV20-1 and TRBJ2-7; TRBD1 aligns across 7 bases. Germline V gene data show CDR1 as DFQATT and CDR2 as SNEGSKA (reference sequence). This CDR3 spans 12 amino acids. Losses at the gene ends were 5 bases for V and 2 bases for J; bases not matched to a gene: 3. The CDR3 bases are TGCAGTGCTTTGGACAGGACCTACGAGCAGTACTTC. It is translated as CSALDRTYEQYF.

This clonotype was observed a handful of times. The rearrangement joins TRBV5-1 to TRBJ2-1; TRBD2 aligns across 11 bases. V shed 4 bases and J 3 bases; nucleotides not matched to a gene: 3. The CDR3 runs 15 residues. The germline V gene has CDR1 SGHRS and CDR2 YFSETQ. Here the CDR3 DNA reads TGCGCCAGCAGCGAGGGACTAGCGGACTACAATGAGCAGTTCTTC. It yields the protein CASSEGLADYNEQFF.

This clonotype came up many times. The V call is TRBV20-1, the J call TRBJ1-6; possible D gene TRBD1, 5 bases. The CDR3 runs 13 residues. Germline CDR1 reads DFQATT; CDR2 reads SNEGSKA (reference sequence). The V and J ends lost 6 bases and 9 bases respectively, with 15 bases between them. CDR3 residues: CSANLDGGSPLHF. The DNA of the CDR3 is TGCAGTGCAAACCTCGACGGGGGTTCACCCCTCCACTTT.

Ten or more counts support this clonotype. The rearrangement links TRBV29-1 to TRBJ2-3; TRBD2 aligns across 13 bases. CDR1 is SQVTM and CDR2 is ANQGSEA in the germline V gene. V shed 8 bases and J 3 bases; nucleotides not matched to a gene: 5. The CDR3 has 14 residues. CDR3 loop: CSSGLAGVTDTQYF. Written as DNA, the CDR3 is TGCAGCTCCGGACTAGCGGGAGTGACAGATACGCAGTATTTT.

The chain is built from TRBV6-2 or TRBV6-3 and TRBJ2-3, with D possibly TRBD2 on 6 matching bases. CDR3 size: 15 residues. CDR1 MNHEY and CDR2 SVGEGT come from the germline V gene. The V gene lost 2 bases and the J gene lost 3 bases, with 12 bases spanning the gap. DNA of the CDR3: TGTGCCAGCAGTTACGGCGGGACCGATACAGATACGCAGTATTTT. Amino acids: CASSYGGTDTDTQYF.

This clonotype has at least ten counts. The J gene is TRBJ2-1, the V gene TRBV20-1, with D maybe TRBD2 (6 bases). In germline, CDR1 is DFQATT, CDR2 SNEGSKA (reference sequence). CDR3 length: 14 amino acids. Trimming removed 6 bases at V and 8 bases at J, with 20 bases between. The CDR3 spells CSAPGRGHQDEQFF. CDR3 bases: TGCAGTGCCCCCGGGCGGGGCCACCAGGATGAGCAGTTCTTC.

V and J are TRBV27 and TRBJ2-7; possible D gene TRBD2, 7 bases. Per the germline V gene, CDR1 is MNHEY and CDR2 is SMNVEV (reference sequence). The CDR3 consists of 15 residues. V was pared by 3 bases and J by 3 bases, with 15 bases between. The CDR3 sequence: CASSLSRGGNYEQYF. The CDR3 nucleotides read TGTGCCAGCAGTTTGAGCAGGGGAGGGAACTACGAGCAGTACTTC.